Listed below are T cell receptor beta chains from one sample, sequenced in a study. TCRdb re-called the RT-PCR reads through MiXCR, storing one row per CDR3 protein. This sample has approximately 720,000 distinct CDR3 sequences, with 14% found just once. Sequenced material: memory CD4+ T cells from blood. These receptors were taken from a female donor in good health, serving as a healthy control. Each CDR3 is given with its conserved first and last residue. Size is stated for part of the rows, as once, few or many counts, or as a class when the clone is expanded.

j_call: TRBJ2-7; clone_size: many; v_call: TRBV20-1; cdr3_aa: CSARGLEYEQYF
j_call: TRBJ2-7; clone_size: few; v_call: TRBV4-1; cdr3_aa: CASSQQAGPVRLEQYF
j_call: TRBJ2-1; clone_size: once; v_call: TRBV5-6; cdr3_aa: CASSPGYNKQFF
j_call: TRBJ2-7; clone_size: many; v_call: TRBV12-3/TRBV12-4; cdr3_aa: CASNRGNEQYF
j_call: TRBJ1-5; clone_size: -; v_call: TRBV6-1; cdr3_aa: CACDNRGTPYSNQPQHF
j_call: TRBJ1-1; clone_size: many; v_call: TRBV27; cdr3_aa: CASSFQGGNTEAFF
j_call: TRBJ1-4; clone_size: -; v_call: TRBV5-1; cdr3_aa: CASSWGTGEGEKLFF
j_call: TRBJ1-4; clone_size: few; v_call: TRBV7-2; cdr3_aa: CASSTRQAPNEKLFF
j_call: TRBJ2-7; clone_size: once; v_call: TRBV28; cdr3_aa: CASSSGGEPPYEQYF
j_call: TRBJ2-2; clone_size: many; v_call: TRBV6-5; cdr3_aa: CASRKNRDSYTGELFF
j_call: TRBJ1-2; clone_size: few; v_call: TRBV5-1; cdr3_aa: CASSSEADGLRGYTF
j_call: TRBJ1-2; clone_size: -; v_call: TRBV12-3/TRBV12-4; cdr3_aa: CASSKGQAAYGYTF
j_call: TRBJ2-7; clone_size: many; v_call: TRBV7-2; cdr3_aa: CASSLVQGGAYEQYF
j_call: TRBJ1-5; clone_size: -; v_call: TRBV12-3/TRBV12-4; cdr3_aa: CASSRVGDQPQHF
j_call: TRBJ2-7; clone_size: -; v_call: TRBV7-8; cdr3_aa: CASSLAHTGTGIIEQYF
j_call: TRBJ2-2; clone_size: few; v_call: TRBV6-1; cdr3_aa: CASTGQGSTGELFF
j_call: TRBJ1-4; clone_size: -; v_call: TRBV25-1; cdr3_aa: CASSELTGAGEKLFF
j_call: TRBJ2-3; clone_size: few; v_call: TRBV2; cdr3_aa: CASGLTHADTQYF
j_call: TRBJ1-1; clone_size: few; v_call: TRBV7-3; cdr3_aa: CASSTSPGSEAFF
j_call: TRBJ2-7; clone_size: few; v_call: TRBV20-1; cdr3_aa: CSAPSPSSYEQYF
j_call: TRBJ2-7; clone_size: once; v_call: TRBV27; cdr3_aa: CASSMDGNSYEQYF
j_call: TRBJ1-2; clone_size: -; v_call: TRBV20-1; cdr3_aa: CSAPQGAANYGYTF
j_call: TRBJ1-2; clone_size: many; v_call: TRBV6-5; cdr3_aa: CASSYSRVGFALSYTF
j_call: TRBJ1-4; clone_size: many; v_call: TRBV10-3; cdr3_aa: CAISESQGREKLFF
j_call: TRBJ1-6; clone_size: few; v_call: TRBV6-6; cdr3_aa: CASSSSISNSYNSPLHF
j_call: TRBJ1-4; clone_size: many; v_call: TRBV5-1; cdr3_aa: CASSYGQGGEKLFF
j_call: TRBJ2-2; clone_size: -; v_call: TRBV2; cdr3_aa: CASSDGRGVGTGELFF
j_call: TRBJ2-1; clone_size: -; v_call: TRBV10-3; cdr3_aa: CAISVGGSFNEQFF
j_call: TRBJ1-2; clone_size: few; v_call: TRBV3-1; cdr3_aa: CASSLGHPNYGYTF
j_call: TRBJ2-3; clone_size: -; v_call: TRBV27; cdr3_aa: CASSIQGIGFTDTQYF
j_call: TRBJ2-2; clone_size: -; v_call: TRBV7-8; cdr3_aa: CAAGASWGTGELFF
j_call: TRBJ2-7; clone_size: few; v_call: TRBV18; cdr3_aa: CASSRRVAGAYEQYF
j_call: TRBJ2-3; clone_size: many; v_call: TRBV4-3; cdr3_aa: CASSQDGGLVGTQYF
j_call: TRBJ2-6; clone_size: -; v_call: TRBV10-3; cdr3_aa: CAISEVYGGTSYSGANVLTF
j_call: TRBJ2-5; clone_size: many; v_call: TRBV20-1; cdr3_aa: CSARGLQETQYF
j_call: TRBJ1-5; clone_size: -; v_call: TRBV5-1; cdr3_aa: CASLAWGGDQPQHF
j_call: TRBJ2-3; clone_size: -; v_call: TRBV5-1; cdr3_aa: CASLQGSSTDTQYF
j_call: TRBJ1-5; clone_size: -; v_call: TRBV7-2; cdr3_aa: CASSQGQGGSQPQHF
j_call: TRBJ2-3; clone_size: -; v_call: TRBV19; cdr3_aa: CATKRQGPDTQYF
j_call: TRBJ2-7; clone_size: few; v_call: TRBV20-1; cdr3_aa: CSARKGALSYEQYF
j_call: TRBJ1-5; clone_size: many; v_call: TRBV7-2; cdr3_aa: CASSMTGGTNQPQHF
j_call: TRBJ2-1; clone_size: -; v_call: TRBV11-2; cdr3_aa: CASSFGTSGALAHNEQFF